This T cell receptor beta chain came from a study of human T cells and chemical hapten exposure. General study points: Among TCRs, those above 1 in 1000 frequency were unaffected by DPC sensitization.

The ends were cut back, 10 bases at V and 5 bases at J, with 17 bases in the middle. Germline values: CDR1 MDHEN, CDR2 SYDVKM. The CDR3 runs 13 residues. TCRdb processed the 5' RACE reads anew with MiXCR; each CDR3 protein has one entry. The sample has about 120,000 distinct CDR3 sequences, around a fifth seen once. Turning to this clonotype: Its antigen is not known.

Total RNA was isolated from whole blood that had not been fractionated. The chain recombines TRBV28 with TRBJ1-1; a possible D gene is TRBD1 (5 bases). The receptor comes from a human donor in good health. CDR3 bases: TGTGCCACCGGGGGGGATTTCGTGACTGAAGCTTTCTTT. Protein sequence: CATGGDFVTEAFF.